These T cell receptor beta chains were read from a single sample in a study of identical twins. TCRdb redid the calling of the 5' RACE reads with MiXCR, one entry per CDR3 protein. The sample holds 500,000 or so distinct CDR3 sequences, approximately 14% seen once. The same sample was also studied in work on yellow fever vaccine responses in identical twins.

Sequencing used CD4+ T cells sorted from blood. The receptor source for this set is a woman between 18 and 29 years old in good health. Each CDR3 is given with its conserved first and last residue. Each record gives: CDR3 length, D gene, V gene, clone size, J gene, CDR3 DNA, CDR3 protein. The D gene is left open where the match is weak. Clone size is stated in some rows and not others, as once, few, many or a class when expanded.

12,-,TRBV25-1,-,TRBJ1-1,TGTGCCAGCAATGCAGCGAACACTGAAGCTTTCTTT,CASNAANTEAFF
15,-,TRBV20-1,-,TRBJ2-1,TGCAGTGCTAGAGTTTCTACCCGGAAAAGGAATGAGCAGTTCTTC,CSARVSTRKRNEQFF
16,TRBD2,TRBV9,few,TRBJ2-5,TGTGCCAGCAGCGTTCAGATCGGGGGGGCCGAGGAGACCCAGTACTTC,CASSVQIGGAEETQYF
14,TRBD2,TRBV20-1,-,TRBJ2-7,TGCAGTGCTAGTAGGCGGGGGGTATCCTACGAGCAGTACTTC,CSASRRGVSYEQYF
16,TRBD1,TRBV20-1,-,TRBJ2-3,TGCAGTGCTAGATCATCATTACAGGGGCCCACAGATACGCAGTATTTT,CSARSSLQGPTDTQYF
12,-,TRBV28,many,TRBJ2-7,TGTGCCAGCAGCTTAGGAAGATACGAGCAGTACTTC,CASSLGRYEQYF
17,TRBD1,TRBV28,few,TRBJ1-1,TGTGCCAGCAGTTTCCGACAGGGGGTAGCGATGAACACTGAAGCTTTCTTT,CASSFRQGVAMNTEAFF
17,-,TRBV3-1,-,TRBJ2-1,TGTGCCAGCAGCCAGGGCACACAAGCGAGCTCCTACAATGAGCAGTTCTTC,CASSQGTQASSYNEQFF
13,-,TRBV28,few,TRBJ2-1,TGTGCCAGCAGTTCCAGGGTCCGCAATGAGCAGTTCTTC,CASSSRVRNEQFF
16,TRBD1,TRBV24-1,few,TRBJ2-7,TGTGCCACCAGTGACCCTACCGGGACAGGGGTCCGCGAGCAGTACTTC,CATSDPTGTGVREQYF
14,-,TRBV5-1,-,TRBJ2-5,TGCGCCAGCAGCCCCACTTCCAAGCAAGAGACCCAGTACTTC,CASSPTSKQETQYF
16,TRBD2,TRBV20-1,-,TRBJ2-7,TGCAGTGCTAGAGATAGGAGCGGGGGCCTCACCTACGAGCAGTACTTC,CSARDRSGGLTYEQYF
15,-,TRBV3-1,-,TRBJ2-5,TGTGCCAGCAGCGGACGTCGTGGGACGGAAGAGACCCAGTACTTC,CASSGRRGTEETQYF
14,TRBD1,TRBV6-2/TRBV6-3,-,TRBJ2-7,TGTGCCAGCGTCGCCCGGGACAGCACCTACGAGCAGTACTTC,CASVARDSTYEQYF
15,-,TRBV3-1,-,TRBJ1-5,TGTGCCAGCAGCCAAGAGTTATCGGTTACGCAGCCCCAGCATTTT,CASSQELSVTQPQHF
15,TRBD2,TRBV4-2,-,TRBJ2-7,TGTGCCAGCAGCCAAGTAGCCGGGACTAGCTACGAGCAGTACTTC,CASSQVAGTSYEQYF
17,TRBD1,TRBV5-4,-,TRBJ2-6,TGTGCCAGCAGCTTGAACAACAGGGGTACTGGGGCCAACGTCCTGACTTTC,CASSLNNRGTGANVLTF
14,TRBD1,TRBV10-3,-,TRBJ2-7,TGTGCCATCAGCCGGACAGGGTTTGTGGACGAGCAGTACTTC,CAISRTGFVDEQYF
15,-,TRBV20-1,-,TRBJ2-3,TGCAGTGCTAGAGTCCTGGGGGGAAGCACAGATACGCAGTATTTT,CSARVLGGSTDTQYF
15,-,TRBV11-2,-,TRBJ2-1,TGTGCCAGCAGCTTAAGGGCAGGACCCTACAATGAGCAGTTCTTC,CASSLRAGPYNEQFF
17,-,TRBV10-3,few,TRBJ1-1,TGTGCCATCAGTGACACCACGGCAGGGCTGGGTGTGACTGAAGCTTTCTTT,CAISDTTAGLGVTEAFF
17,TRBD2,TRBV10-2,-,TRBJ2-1,TGCGCCAGCAGTGATTTCCCAGGCGGGAGAATTTACAATGAGCAGTTCTTC,CASSDFPGGRIYNEQFF
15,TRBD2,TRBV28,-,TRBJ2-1,TGTGCCAGCAGTTGGGGGGGAGTAGGAGGCAATGAGCAGTTCTTC,CASSWGGVGGNEQFF
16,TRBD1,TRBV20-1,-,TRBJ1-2,TGCAGTGCCTTACCAGCAGGACACGACAGGGGGCTCGGCTACACCTTC,CSALPAGHDRGLGYTF
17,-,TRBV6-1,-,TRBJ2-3,TGTGCCAGCAGTAGGGGGACAAGGGGGTCTAGCACAGATACGCAGTATTTT,CASSRGTRGSSTDTQYF
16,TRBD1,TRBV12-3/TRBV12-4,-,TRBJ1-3,TGTGCCAGCAGTTCCCGACAGGGGAAATCCGGAAACACCATATATTTT,CASSSRQGKSGNTIYF
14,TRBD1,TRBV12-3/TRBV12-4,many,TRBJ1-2,TGTGCCAGCAGCCGACAGGGGGCGATAGATGGCTACACCTTC,CASSRQGAIDGYTF
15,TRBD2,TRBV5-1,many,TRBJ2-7,TGCGCCAGCAGGGGACTAGCGGGGCTAAGCTACGAGCAGTACTTC,CASRGLAGLSYEQYF
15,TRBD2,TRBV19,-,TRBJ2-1,TGTGCCAGTAGTAACCTAGCGGGAGGTAACAATGAGCAGTTCTTC,CASSNLAGGNNEQFF
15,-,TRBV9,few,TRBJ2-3,TGTGCCAGCAGCTTCACCCTGGGTGGCACAGATACGCAGTATTTT,CASSFTLGGTDTQYF
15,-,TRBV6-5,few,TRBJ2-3,TGTGCCAGCAGTTACTCTAGACCACGCACAGATACGCAGTATTTT,CASSYSRPRTDTQYF
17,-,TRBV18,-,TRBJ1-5,TGTGCCAGCTCATTAACAGGCAGCGCCTATAGCAATCAGCCCCAGCATTTT,CASSLTGSAYSNQPQHF
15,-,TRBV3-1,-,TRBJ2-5,TGTGCCAGCAGCCAAGATCTCCGGGACCAAGAGACCCAGTACTTC,CASSQDLRDQETQYF
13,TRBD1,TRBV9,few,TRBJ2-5,TGTGCCAGCAGCGTCGGGACAGGGGAGACCCAGTACTTC,CASSVGTGETQYF
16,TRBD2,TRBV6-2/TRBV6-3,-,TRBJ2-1,TGTGCCAGCAGTTTACCCAGCGGGAGGTTGGGCAATGAGCAGTTCTTC,CASSLPSGRLGNEQFF
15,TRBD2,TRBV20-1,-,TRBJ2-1,TGCAGTGCTAGGGACCGGGAGATAACTAGCGGGAAGCAGTTCTTC,CSARDREITSGKQFF
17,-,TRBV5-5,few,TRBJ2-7,TGTGCCAGCAGCTTAATTAGTGGGGGGGCCCCGACCTACGAGCAGTACTTC,CASSLISGGAPTYEQYF
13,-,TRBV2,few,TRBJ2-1,TGTGCCAGCAGTGAGAACACGGTGAGCGAGCAGTTCTTC,CASSENTVSEQFF
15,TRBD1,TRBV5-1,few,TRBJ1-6,TGCGCCAGCAGGTCAGAGGGACAGGTACCTTCACCCCTCCACTTT,CASRSEGQVPSPLHF
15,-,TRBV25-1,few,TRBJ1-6,TGTGCCAGCAGTGAATCGCAGGGTAGAAATTCACCCCTCCACTTT,CASSESQGRNSPLHF
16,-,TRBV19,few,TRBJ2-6,TGTGCCAGTAGTTGGCTGTTGAGCTCTGGGGCCAACGTCCTGACTTTC,CASSWLLSSGANVLTF
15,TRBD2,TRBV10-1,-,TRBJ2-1,TGCGCCAGCAGTGCTACCGGGACTAGCGGCGATGAGCAGTTCTTC,CASSATGTSGDEQFF
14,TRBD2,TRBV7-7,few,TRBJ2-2,TGTGCTACTACGGGGGGGCCGAACACCGGGGAGCTGTTTTTT,CATTGGPNTGELFF
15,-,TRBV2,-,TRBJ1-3,TGTGCCAGCAAAACAATAGGGGGGTCTGGAAACACCATATATTTT,CASKTIGGSGNTIYF
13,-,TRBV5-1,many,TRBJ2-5,TGCGCCAGCAGCTTAGGGTTCCAAGAGACCCAGTACTTC,CASSLGFQETQYF